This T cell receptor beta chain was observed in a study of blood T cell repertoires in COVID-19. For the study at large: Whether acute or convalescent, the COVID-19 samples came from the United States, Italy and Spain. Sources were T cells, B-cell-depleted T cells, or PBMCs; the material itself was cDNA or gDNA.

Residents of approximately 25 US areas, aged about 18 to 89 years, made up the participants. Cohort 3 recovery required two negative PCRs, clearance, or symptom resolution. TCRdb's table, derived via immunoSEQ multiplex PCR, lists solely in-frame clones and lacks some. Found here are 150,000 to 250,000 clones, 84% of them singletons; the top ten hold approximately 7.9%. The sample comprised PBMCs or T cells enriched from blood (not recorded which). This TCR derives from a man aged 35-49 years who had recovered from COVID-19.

CDR3 sequence: CASSQGDRGSWNTEAFF. The CDR3 bases are TGCGCCAGCAGCCAGGGGGACAGGGGGTCTTGGAACACTGAAGCTTTCTTT. The chain is built from TRBV4-1 and TRBJ1-1, with 11 positions matching TRBD1. CDR3 length: 17 residues. Germline values: CDR1 MGHRA, CDR2 YSYEKL. V dropped 3 bases and J dropped 1; count of bases not matched to a gene: 7.